This T cell receptor beta chain emerged from a study of shared clonotypes between healthy human individuals. The donors were all Caucasian adults (living in Nashville, Tennessee). Profiled with immunoSEQ multiplex PCR; TCRdb holds only in-frame clones, not every one. There are approximately 2.4 million clones in the sample; approximately 95% occur only once, and 0.1% to 0.15% lies in the top ten. The CDR3 spans 12 residues. The germline gives CDR1 SGHRS, CDR2 YFSETQ. The V end was cut by 1 base, the J end by 3 bases, with 3 bases between. This clone was found once. This same CDR3 is encoded by further DNA sequences in the sample.

Sequencing was performed on naive CD4+ T cells sorted from blood. Specified subset: CD45RA+ positively selected. The receptor's source is a man between 18 and 29 years old in good health. The chain employs TRBV5-1 and TRBJ2-3, with D hard to call. The DNA for the CDR3 is TGCGCCAGCAGCTTGAAGACAGATACGCAGTATTTT. Protein: CASSLKTDTQYF.